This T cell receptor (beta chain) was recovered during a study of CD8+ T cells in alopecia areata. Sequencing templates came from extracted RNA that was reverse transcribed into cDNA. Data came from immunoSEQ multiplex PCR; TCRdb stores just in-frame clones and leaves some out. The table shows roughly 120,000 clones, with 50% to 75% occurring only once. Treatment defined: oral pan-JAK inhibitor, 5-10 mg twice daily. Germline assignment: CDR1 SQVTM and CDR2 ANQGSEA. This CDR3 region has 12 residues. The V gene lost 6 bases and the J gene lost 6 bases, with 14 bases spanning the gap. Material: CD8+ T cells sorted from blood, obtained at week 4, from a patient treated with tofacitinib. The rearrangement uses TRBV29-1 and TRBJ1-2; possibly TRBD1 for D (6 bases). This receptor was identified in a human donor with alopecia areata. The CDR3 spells CSVPGGIHGYTF. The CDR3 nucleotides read TGCAGCGTCCCCGGGGGCATACATGGCTACACCTTC.